The 4 T cell receptor beta chains below were found in one sample sequenced in a study of early T cells in non-severe SARS-CoV-2 infection. Each CDR3 protein gets one entry after TCRdb re-called the 5' RACE reads with MiXCR. The sample shows around 37,000 distinct CDR3 sequences, approximately 9.1% of them seen only once. Sequenced: whole blood. These receptors all stem from an adult who was a healthcare worker with PCR-confirmed SARS-CoV-2 infection or an uninfected control (not recorded which).

This clonotype showed up just once. The gene calls are TRBV12-3 or TRBV12-4 and TRBJ2-3; 12 positions match TRBD2. After removal of 5 bases from V and 1 base from J, the junction contained 4 bases not matched to a gene. The CDR3 is 16 amino acids. CDR3 protein: CASSTGLAGRTDTQYF. In DNA, the CDR3 is TGTGCCAGCAGTACCGGACTAGCGGGACGCACAGATACGCAGTATTTT.

This clonotype was recorded many times. The chain carries TRBV12-3 or TRBV12-4 and TRBJ1-1; D is ambiguous. The CDR3 is 14 amino acids. The V end was cut by 7 bases, the J end by 2 bases, with 14 bases between. The CDR3 spells CASTNQPINTEAFF. CDR3 bases: TGTGCCAGCACCAACCAACCCATTAACACTGAAGCTTTCTTT.

This clonotype was seen only a few times. V and J are TRBV20-1 and TRBJ2-5, with 9 bases that match TRBD1. The germline gives CDR1 DFQATT, CDR2 SNEGSKA (reference sequence). This CDR3 comprises 15 residues. V trimming: 6 bases; J trimming: 4 bases; junction bases outside the gene matches: 12. The CDR3 loop reads CSANPRDRVGETQYF. DNA for the CDR3: TGCAGTGCAAATCCCCGGGACAGGGTCGGAGAGACCCAGTACTTC.

As concerns this clonotype: A much larger clone differs from this one at a single base, so this may be a read error. This likely comes from a read error, as the CDR3 has no conserved phenylalanine or tryptophan at its end. V and J are TRBV28 and TRBJ2-7, with 7 bases aligning to TRBD1. Trimming took 6 bases from V and 5 from J; bases not matched to a gene: 7. This CDR3 has 13 amino acids. Germline assignment: CDR1 MDHEN and CDR2 SYDVKM. CDR3 coding DNA: TGTGCCAGCAGCATCCCGGACAGGCACGAGCAGTACTTA. Its translation is CASSIPDRHEQYL.